The T cell receptor beta chain under discussion was sequenced for a study of B cell selection in AIRE deficiency. Findings of the study overall: TCRbeta-only data showed 30% to 45% of shared healthy Treg sequences in healthy Tconv.

The junction had 5 bases not matched to a gene; V was cut back by 1 base and J by 3 bases. Per germline, CDR1 SGHAT and CDR2 FQNNGV. This CDR3 contains 16 residues. Sorting defined conventional CD4 T cells as CD4+CD127+. The table came from immunoSEQ multiplex PCR; TCRdb's copy has only in-frame clones and leaves some out. The sample holds fewer than 30,000 clones; roughly 95% are singletons and the top ten take approximately 0.21%. Notes on this clone: What it binds is not known.

Sample: CD4+CD127+ conventional T cells sorted from PBMCs. The sequence derives from a human donor in good health. The gene calls are TRBV11-2 and TRBJ2-7; the match to TRBD2 covers 11 bases. The CDR3 DNA follows: TGTGCCAGCAGCTTAGGCCTCGGGACTAGCGGCTACGAGCAGTACTTC. Translated: CASSLGLGTSGYEQYF. Full variable domain (outside the CDR3, taken from reference TRBV11-2 and TRBJ2-7): EAGVAQSPRYKIIEKRQSVAFWCNPISGHATLYWYQQILGQGPKLLIQFQNNGVVDDSQLPKDRFSAERLKGVDSTLKIQPAKLEDSAVYLCASSLGLGTSGYEQYFGPGTRLTVT.